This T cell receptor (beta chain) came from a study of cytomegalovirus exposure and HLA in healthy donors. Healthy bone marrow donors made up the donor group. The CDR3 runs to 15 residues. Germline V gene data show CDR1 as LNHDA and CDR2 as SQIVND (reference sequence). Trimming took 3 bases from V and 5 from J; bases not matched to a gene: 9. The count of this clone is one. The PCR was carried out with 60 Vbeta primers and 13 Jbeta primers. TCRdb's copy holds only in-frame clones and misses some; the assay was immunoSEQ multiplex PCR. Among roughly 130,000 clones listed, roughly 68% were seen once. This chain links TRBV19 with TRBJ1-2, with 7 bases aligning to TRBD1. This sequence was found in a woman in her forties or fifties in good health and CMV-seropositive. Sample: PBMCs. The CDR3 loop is CASSMGQQRGYGYTF. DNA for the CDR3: TGTGCCAGTAGTATGGGACAGCAACGAGGGTATGGCTACACCTTC.